The rows below give T cell receptor beta chains drawn from one sample of a study of cytomegalovirus exposure and HLA in healthy donors. Only in-frame clones appear in the TCRdb table, and some are missing; sequencing was by immunoSEQ multiplex PCR. The data show roughly 110,000 clones, with roughly 80% seen just once and 1.5% to 2% held by the top ten. The sequencing input was PBMCs. The receptors derive from a man in his forties or fifties in good health and CMV-seronegative. The CDR3 runs from the conserved cysteine through the conserved F or W. The D gene is left open where the match is weak. A clone size is listed for some rows: how often the clone was seen (once, few, many), or a class if it is expanded.

D gene	clone size	J gene	V gene	CDR3 protein	CDR3 DNA
TRBD1	-	TRBJ2-2	TRBV7-8	CASSWGTGNTGELFF	TGTGCCAGCAGCTGGGGGACAGGGAACACCGGGGAGCTGTTTTTT
-	-	TRBJ2-5	TRBV5-4	CASSLPTGGTQYF	TGTGCCAGCAGCTTACCGACAGGCGGGACCCAGTACTTC
TRBD1	-	TRBJ2-4	TRBV5-5	CASSLEGASNIQYF	TGTGCCAGCAGCTTGGAGGGGGCAAGTAACATTCAGTACTTC
-	-	TRBJ1-3	TRBV27	CASRDRDRNTIYF	TGTGCCAGCAGGGACCGGGACAGAAACACCATATATTTT
TRBD2	-	TRBJ2-7	TRBV11-3	CASSLAPGLNHEQYF	TGTGCCAGCAGCTTAGCTCCGGGACTAAATCACGAGCAGTACTTC
-	few	TRBJ2-2	TRBV7-3	CASSLGRVENTGELFF	TGTGCCAGCAGCTTGGGTCGGGTGGAGAACACCGGGGAGCTGTTTTTT
-	once	TRBJ2-3	TRBV29-1	CSVDVDEADTQYF	TGCAGCGTTGATGTAGACGAGGCAGATACGCAGTATTTT
TRBD1	-	TRBJ1-2	TRBV28	CASSARDRHYGYTF	TGTGCCAGCAGTGCCCGGGACAGGCACTATGGCTACACCTTC
TRBD1	few	TRBJ1-6	TRBV19	CASSIGGGKAPLHF	TGTGCCAGTAGTATAGGAGGGGGCAAGGCACCCCTCCACTTT
-	few	TRBJ2-7	TRBV25-1	CASTTLGGYEQYF	TGTGCCAGCACCACCCTCGGCGGGTACGAGCAGTACTTC
TRBD1	-	TRBJ1-1	TRBV10-3	CAISESDRGNTEAFF	TGTGCCATCAGTGAGTCGGACAGGGGGAACACTGAAGCTTTCTTT
-	-	TRBJ1-3	TRBV5-6	CASSKRGNLYFTSGNTIYF	TGTGCCAGCAGCAAGAGGGGGAACCTTTATTTTACCTCTGGAAACACCATATATTTT
-	-	TRBJ2-2	TRBV7-2	CASSLFQGTGELFF	TGTGCCAGCAGCTTATTTCAGGGCACCGGGGAGCTGTTTTTT
-	-	TRBJ1-6	TRBV21-1	CASRPLSQGADSPLHF	TGTGCCAGCAGACCATTATCACAGGGGGCGGATTCACCCCTCCACTTT
-	once	TRBJ1-1	TRBV19	CASSIGGSLSGTEAFF	TGTGCCAGTAGTATAGGTGGCTCTCTGAGCGGGACTGAAGCTTTCTTT
-	-	TRBJ1-2	TRBV28	CASTGDRPYGYTF	TGTGCCAGCACCGGAGACAGACCCTATGGCTACACCTTC
TRBD1	-	TRBJ1-4	TRBV29-1	CSVRTGSLDEKLFF	TGCAGCGTTCGGACAGGGTCGCTCGATGAAAAACTGTTTTTT
-	-	TRBJ2-3	TRBV5-6	CASSLQAGDTQYF	TGTGCCAGCAGCTTGCAAGCGGGAGATACGCAGTATTTT
TRBD1	-	TRBJ2-1	TRBV13	CASSLTGQGARDEQFF	TGTGCCAGCAGCTTAACCGGACAGGGGGCAAGGGATGAGCAGTTCTTC
TRBD1	once	TRBJ1-1	TRBV7-8	CASSPGQGRAFF	TGTGCCAGCAGCCCAGGACAGGGAAGAGCTTTCTTT
-	few	TRBJ2-3	TRBV6-5	CASSYGGITDTQYF	TGTGCCAGCAGTTACGGGGGGATCACAGATACGCAGTATTTT
TRBD1	-	TRBJ1-2	TRBV4-3	CASSQAPSGQYNYGYTF	TGCGCCAGCAGCCAAGCTCCTTCGGGACAGTATAACTATGGCTACACCTTC
-	-	TRBJ2-1	TRBV6-6	CASSYRGQISYNEQFF	TGTGCCAGCAGTTACCGGGGACAAATCTCCTACAATGAGCAGTTCTTC
-	-	TRBJ2-5	TRBV5-4	CASSLGGNRETQYF	TGTGCCAGCAGCTTGGGAGGGAACAGAGAGACCCAGTACTTC